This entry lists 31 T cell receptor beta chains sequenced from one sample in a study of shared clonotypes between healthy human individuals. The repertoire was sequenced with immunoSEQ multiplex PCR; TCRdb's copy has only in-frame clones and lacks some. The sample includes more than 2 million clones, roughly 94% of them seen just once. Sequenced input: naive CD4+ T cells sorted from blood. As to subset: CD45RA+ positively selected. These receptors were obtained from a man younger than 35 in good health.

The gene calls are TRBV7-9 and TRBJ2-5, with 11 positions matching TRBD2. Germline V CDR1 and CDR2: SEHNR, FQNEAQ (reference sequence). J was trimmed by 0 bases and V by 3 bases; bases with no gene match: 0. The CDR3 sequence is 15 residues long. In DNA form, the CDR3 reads TGTGCCAGCAGCTTGACTAGCGGGGACCAAGAGACCCAGTACTTC. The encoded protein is CASSLTSGDQETQYF.

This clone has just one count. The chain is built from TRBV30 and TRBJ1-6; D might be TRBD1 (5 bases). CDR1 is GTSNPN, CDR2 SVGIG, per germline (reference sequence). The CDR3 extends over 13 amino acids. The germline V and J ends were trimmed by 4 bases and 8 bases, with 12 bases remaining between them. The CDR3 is CAWKIGADSPLHF. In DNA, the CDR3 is TGTGCCTGGAAGATAGGGGCGGATTCACCCCTCCACTTT. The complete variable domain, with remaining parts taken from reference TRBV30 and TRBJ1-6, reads SQTIHQWPATLVQPVGSPLSLECTVEGTSNPNLYWYRQAAGRGLQLLFYSVGIGQISSEVPQNLSASRPQDRQFILSSKKLLLSDSGFYLCAWKIGADSPLHFGNGTRLTVT.

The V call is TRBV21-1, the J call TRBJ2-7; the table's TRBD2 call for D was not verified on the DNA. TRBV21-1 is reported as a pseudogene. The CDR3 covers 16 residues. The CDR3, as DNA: TGTGCCAGCAGCAAAGGATATGACGGGGGTAGGCGCGAGCAGTACTTC. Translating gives CASSKGYDGGRREQYF.

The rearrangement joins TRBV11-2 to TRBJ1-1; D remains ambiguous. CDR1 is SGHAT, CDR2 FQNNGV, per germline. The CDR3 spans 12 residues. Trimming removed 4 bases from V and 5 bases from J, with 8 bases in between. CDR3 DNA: TGTGCCAGCAGCTCTGATAGGACTGAAGCTTTCTTT. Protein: CASSSDRTEAFF.

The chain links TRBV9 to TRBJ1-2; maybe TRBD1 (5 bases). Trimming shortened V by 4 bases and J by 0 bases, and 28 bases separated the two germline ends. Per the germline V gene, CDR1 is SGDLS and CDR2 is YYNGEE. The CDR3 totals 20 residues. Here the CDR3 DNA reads TGTGCCAGCAGCTTAGGCGTAAAATTCGGGGCAAAGATATCTAACTATGGCTACACCTTC. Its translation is CASSLGVKFGAKISNYGYTF.

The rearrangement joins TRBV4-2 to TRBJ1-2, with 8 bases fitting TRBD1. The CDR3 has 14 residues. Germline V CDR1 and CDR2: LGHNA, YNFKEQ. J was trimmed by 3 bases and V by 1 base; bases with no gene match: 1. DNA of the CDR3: TGTGCCAGCAGCCAAGCGACAGGGGACTATGGCTACACCTTC. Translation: CASSQATGDYGYTF.

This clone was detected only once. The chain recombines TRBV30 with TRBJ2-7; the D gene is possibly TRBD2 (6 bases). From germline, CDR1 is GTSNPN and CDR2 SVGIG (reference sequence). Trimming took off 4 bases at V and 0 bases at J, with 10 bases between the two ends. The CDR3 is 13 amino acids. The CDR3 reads CAWMVGGSYEQYF. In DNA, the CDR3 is TGTGCCTGGATGGTGGGGGGCTCCTACGAGCAGTACTTC.

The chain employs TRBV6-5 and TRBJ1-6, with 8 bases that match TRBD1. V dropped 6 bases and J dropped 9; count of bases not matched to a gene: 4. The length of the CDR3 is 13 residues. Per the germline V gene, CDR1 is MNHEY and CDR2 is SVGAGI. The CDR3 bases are TGTGCCAGCAGGACAGGGGTGAGTTCACCCCTCCACTTT. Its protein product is CASRTGVSSPLHF.

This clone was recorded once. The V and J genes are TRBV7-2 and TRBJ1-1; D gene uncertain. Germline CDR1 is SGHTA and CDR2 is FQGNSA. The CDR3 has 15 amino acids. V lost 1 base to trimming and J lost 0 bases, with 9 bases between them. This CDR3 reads CASSLEGLVNTEAFF. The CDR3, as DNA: TGTGCCAGCAGCTTAGAGGGTTTGGTGAACACTGAAGCTTTCTTT. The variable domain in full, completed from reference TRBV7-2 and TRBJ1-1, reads GAGVSQSPSNKVTEKGKDVELRCDPISGHTALYWYRQSLGQGLEFLIYFQGNSAPDKSGLPSDRFSAERTGGSVSTLTIQRTQQEDSAVYLCASSLEGLVNTEAFFGQGTRLTVV.

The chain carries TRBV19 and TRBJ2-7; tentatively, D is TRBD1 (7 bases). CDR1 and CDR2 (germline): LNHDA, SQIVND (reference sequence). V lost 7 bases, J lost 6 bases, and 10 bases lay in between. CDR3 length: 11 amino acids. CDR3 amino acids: CASNQGGEQYF. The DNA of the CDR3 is TGTGCCAGTAACCAGGGGGGCGAGCAGTACTTC.

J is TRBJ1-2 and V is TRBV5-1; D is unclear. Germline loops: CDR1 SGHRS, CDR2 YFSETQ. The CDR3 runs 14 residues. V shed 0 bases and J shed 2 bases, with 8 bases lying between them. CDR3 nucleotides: TGCGCCAGCAGCTTGGGTCCAGAGAACTATGGCTACACCTTC. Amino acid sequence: CASSLGPENYGYTF.

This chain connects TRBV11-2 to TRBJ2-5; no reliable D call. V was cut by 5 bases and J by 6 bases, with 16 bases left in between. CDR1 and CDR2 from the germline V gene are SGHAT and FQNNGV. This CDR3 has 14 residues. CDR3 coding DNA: TGTGCCAGCAGCCGATCAGACGGAGCGAAGACCCAGTACTTC. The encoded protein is CASSRSDGAKTQYF.

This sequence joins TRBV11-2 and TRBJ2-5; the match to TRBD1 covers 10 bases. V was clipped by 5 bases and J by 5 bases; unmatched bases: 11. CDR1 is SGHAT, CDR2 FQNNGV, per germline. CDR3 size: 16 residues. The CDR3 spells CASSTSDRGRGETQYF. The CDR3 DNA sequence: TGTGCCAGCAGCACCTCCGACAGGGGGCGCGGGGAGACCCAGTACTTC. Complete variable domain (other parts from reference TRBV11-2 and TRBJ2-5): EAGVAQSPRYKIIEKRQSVAFWCNPISGHATLYWYQQILGQGPKLLIQFQNNGVVDDSQLPKDRFSAERLKGVDSTLKIQPAKLEDSAVYLCASSTSDRGRGETQYFGPGTRLLVL.

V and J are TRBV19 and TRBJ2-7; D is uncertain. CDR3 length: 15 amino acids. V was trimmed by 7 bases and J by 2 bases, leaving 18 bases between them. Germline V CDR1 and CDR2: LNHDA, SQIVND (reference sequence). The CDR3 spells CASKESGLAPYEQYF. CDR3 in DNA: TGTGCCAGTAAAGAGTCAGGTCTTGCTCCCTACGAGCAGTACTTC.

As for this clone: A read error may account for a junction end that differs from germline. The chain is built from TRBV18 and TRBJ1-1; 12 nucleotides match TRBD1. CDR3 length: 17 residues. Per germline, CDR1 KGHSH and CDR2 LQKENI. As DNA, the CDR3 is TGTGCCAGCTCGCCACTCCCGGGACAGGGGGCGATTGGTGAAGCTTTCTTT. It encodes CASSPLPGQGAIGEAFF.

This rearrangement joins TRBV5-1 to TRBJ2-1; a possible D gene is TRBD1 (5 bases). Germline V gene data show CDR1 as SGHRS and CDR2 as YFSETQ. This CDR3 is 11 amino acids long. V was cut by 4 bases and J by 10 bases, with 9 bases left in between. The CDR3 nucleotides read TGCGCCAGCAGCGCTGGGGCAGAGCAGTTCTTC. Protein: CASSAGAEQFF.

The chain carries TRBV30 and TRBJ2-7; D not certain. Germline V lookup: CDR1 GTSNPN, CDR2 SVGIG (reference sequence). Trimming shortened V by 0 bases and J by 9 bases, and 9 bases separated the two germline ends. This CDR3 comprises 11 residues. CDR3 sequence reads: CAWSVAWPQYF. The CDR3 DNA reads TGTGCCTGGAGTGTTGCATGGCCGCAGTACTTC.

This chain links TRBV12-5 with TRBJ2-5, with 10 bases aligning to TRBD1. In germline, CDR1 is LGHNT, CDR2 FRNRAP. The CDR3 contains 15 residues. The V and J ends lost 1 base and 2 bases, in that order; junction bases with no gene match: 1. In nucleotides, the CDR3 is TGTGCTAGTGGTTTGGGGACAGGGGGGCAAGAGACCCAGTACTTC. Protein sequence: CASGLGTGGQETQYF.

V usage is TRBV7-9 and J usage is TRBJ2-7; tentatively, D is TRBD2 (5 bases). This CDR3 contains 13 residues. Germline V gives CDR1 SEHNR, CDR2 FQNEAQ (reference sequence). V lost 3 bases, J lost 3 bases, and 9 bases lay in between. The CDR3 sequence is CASSLFTSYEQYF. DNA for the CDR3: TGTGCCAGCAGCTTGTTCACTAGCTACGAGCAGTACTTC.

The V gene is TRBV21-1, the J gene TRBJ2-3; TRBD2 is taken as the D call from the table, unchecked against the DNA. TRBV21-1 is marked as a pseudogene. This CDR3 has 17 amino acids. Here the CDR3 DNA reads TGTGCCAGCAGCAAAGCGGGACTAGCCGGACCCACAGATACGCAGTATTTT. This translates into CASSKAGLAGPTDTQYF.

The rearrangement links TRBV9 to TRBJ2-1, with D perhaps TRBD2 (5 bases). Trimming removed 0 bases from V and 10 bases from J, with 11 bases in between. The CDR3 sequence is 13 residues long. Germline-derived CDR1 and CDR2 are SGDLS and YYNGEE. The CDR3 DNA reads TGTGCCAGCAGCGTAGTAGGGAGTTACGAGCAGTTCTTC. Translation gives CASSVVGSYEQFF.

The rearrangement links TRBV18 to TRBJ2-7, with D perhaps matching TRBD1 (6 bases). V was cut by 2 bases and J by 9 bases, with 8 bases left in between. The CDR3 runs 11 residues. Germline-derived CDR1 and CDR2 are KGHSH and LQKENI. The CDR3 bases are TGTGCCAGCTCACCAGGGGGCGTGCAGTACTTC. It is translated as CASSPGGVQYF.

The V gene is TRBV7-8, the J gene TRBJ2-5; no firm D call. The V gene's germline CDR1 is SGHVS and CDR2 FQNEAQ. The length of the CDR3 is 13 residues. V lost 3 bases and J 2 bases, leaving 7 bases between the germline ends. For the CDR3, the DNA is TGTGCCAGCAGCTTTCGGAATCAAGAGACCCAGTACTTC. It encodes CASSFRNQETQYF. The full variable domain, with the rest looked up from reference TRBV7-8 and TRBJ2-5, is GAGVSQSPRYKVAKRGQDVALRCDPISGHVSLFWYQQALGQGPEFLTYFQNEAQLDKSGLPSDRFFAERPEGSVSTLKIQRTQQEDSAVYLCASSFRNQETQYFGPGTRLLVL.

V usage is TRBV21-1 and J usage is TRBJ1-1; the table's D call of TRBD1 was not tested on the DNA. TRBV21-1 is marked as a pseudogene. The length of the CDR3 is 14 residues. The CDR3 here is CASSNPRRNTEAFF. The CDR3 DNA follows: TGTGCCAGCAGCAACCCCAGAAGGAACACTGAAGCTTTCTTT.

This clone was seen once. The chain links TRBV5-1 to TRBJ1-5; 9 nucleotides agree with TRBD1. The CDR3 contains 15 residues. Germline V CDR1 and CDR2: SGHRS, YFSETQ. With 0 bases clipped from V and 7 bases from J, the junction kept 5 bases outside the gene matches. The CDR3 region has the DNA TGCGCCAGCAGCTTGGTGACAGGGGGGAGCCAGCCCCAGCATTTT. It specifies CASSLVTGGSQPQHF.

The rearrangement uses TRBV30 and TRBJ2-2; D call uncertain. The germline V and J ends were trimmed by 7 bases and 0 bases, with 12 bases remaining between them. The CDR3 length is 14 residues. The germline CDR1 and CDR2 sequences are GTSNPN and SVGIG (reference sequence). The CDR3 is CAFPVQANTGELFF. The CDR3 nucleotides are TGTGCCTTCCCCGTCCAGGCGAACACCGGGGAGCTGTTTTTT.

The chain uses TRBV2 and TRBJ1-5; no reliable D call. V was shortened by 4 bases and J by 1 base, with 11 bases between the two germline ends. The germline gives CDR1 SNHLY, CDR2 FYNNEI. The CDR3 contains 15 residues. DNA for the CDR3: TGTGCCAGCAGTGCGGCCGGTTTGAGCAATCAGCCCCAGCATTTT. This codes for CASSAAGLSNQPQHF.

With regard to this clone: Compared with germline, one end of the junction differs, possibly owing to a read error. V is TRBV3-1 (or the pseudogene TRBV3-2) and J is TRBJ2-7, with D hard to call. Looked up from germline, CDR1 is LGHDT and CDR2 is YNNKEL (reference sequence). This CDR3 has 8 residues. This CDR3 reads CASSQDSF. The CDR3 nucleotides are TGTGCCAGCAGCCAAGATTCATTC.

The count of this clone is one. The CDR3 DNA reads TGTGCCAGCAGCCCCACAGGGGGCTTGGGGGAAAAACTGTTTTTT. This encodes CASSPTGGLGEKLFF. The chain combines TRBV5-4 with TRBJ1-4; 9 positions match TRBD1. The V segment lost 4 bases and the J segment 8 bases; nucleotides outside the gene matches: 9. This CDR3 region has 15 residues. The germline V gene has CDR1 SGHNT and CDR2 YYREEE (reference sequence).

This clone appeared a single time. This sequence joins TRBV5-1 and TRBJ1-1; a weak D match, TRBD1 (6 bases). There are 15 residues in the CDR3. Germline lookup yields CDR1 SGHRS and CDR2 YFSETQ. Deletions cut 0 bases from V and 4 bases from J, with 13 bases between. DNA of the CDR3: TGCGCCAGCAGCTTGGACAGGGTGGTTTCCACTGAAGCTTTCTTT. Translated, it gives CASSLDRVVSTEAFF.

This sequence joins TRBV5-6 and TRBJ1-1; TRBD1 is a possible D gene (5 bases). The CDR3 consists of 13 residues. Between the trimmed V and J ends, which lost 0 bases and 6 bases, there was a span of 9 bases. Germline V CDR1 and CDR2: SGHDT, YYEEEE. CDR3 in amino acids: CASSLEGRAEAFF. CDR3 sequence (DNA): TGTGCCAGCAGCTTGGAGGGACGAGCTGAAGCTTTCTTT. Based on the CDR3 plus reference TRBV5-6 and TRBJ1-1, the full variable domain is DAGVTQSPTHLIKTRGQQVTLRCSPKSGHDTVSWYQQALGQGPQFIFQYYEEEERQRGNFPDRFSGHQFPNYSSELNVNALLLGDSALYLCASSLEGRAEAFFGQGTRLTVV.